This T cell receptor (beta chain) was captured by sequencing in a study of neurological immune-mediated disorders (dated by TCRdb to between 2018 and 2021). Background for the entire study: The study compared peripheral blood TCR-beta repertoires of HTLV-I-associated myelopathy (HAM/TSP) patients, multiple sclerosis patients and healthy controls using UMI-based sequencing. Alongside PBMC samples, the set of more than 80 TCR-beta libraries contained longitudinal samples, technical triplicates, and paired CD4+ and CD8+ T-cell subsets that had been sorted. Each longitudinal HAM/TSP and healthy donor was sampled at 3 time-points spaced at about 3-45 month intervals. The cohort was made up of 68 subjects, consisting of some 15 HAM/TSP patients, about 34 multiple sclerosis patients and some 20 healthy controls. Findings and caveats that apply to the study as a whole: The highest TCR clonal expansion was observed in HAM/TSP patients, whereas the lowest was observed in MS patients, even when compared with healthy controls. Expanded clones from different subjects shared no identical CDR3 amino acid sequences, which suggests that TCR-beta repertoires were private in all groups.

This clonotype showed up many times. Its antigen remains unidentified. Qualities for individual bases were not recorded, and no much larger clone is one base off. cDNA synthesis used template-switch 5'RACE with a primer carrying a 10-nucleotide random unique molecular identifier tagging each TCR transcript. Every sequencing run covered 15-18 subjects and yielded more than 170 million TCR-beta sequences. Total RNA was extracted with the RNeasy kit. The KAPA Real-time Library Amplification kit was used to amplify TCR-beta VDJ regions with primers targeting the TCR constant region and the 5'RACE anchor. A first PCR added sample indexes and Illumina adaptors, after which a second PCR increased the library yield. After Ampure bead purification, the roughly 650 bp TCR product was size-selected on a 2% E-gel SizeSelection system. Before pooling, library quality was checked on a Bioanalyzer, concentration was measured with Qubit, and libraries were quantified with the Kapa Library Quantification kit. Libraries were sequenced paired-end 2 x 150 bp on an Illumina HiSeq 2500. To increase sequence diversity, about 25-31% phiX was spiked into each library pool. The original pipeline was this. Quality-filtered reads were processed with the UMI-based MiGEC pipeline, and over 90% of raw TCR sequences were removed by the MiGEC pipeline during error correction. VDJ genes were aligned to IMGT germline references, and clonotypes were defined by unique CDR3 amino acid sequence plus V-J genes. VDJtools evaluated clonal expansion, Shannon diversity and CDR3 relatedness (CalcPairwiseDistances, ClusterSamples); CLCbio workbench built phylogenetic trees. A clone was classed as expanded if it had 8 or more unique UMIs, a cutoff based on coefficient-of-variation modelling across technical triplicates. Using fastp trimming at Q25 and MiXCR clonotype assembly, TCRdb reanalyzed the public sequencing data and kept in-frame beta chains. Every distinct CDR3 protein forms one entry, paired with its most common genes and DNA. TCRdb's processing, not the authors', yielded these V and J calls. The sample has some 49,000 distinct CDR3 sequences on record, about 9% of them singletons. The ten largest clones represent about 1.6% of the sample.

V loses 5 bases of germline sequence and J loses 1 base, and the interval between the two ends is 12 bases. Including the terminal cysteine and phenylalanine, the CDR3 comprises 15 residues. Only the CDR3 DNA stays, 45 bases, in frame from base 1. The sample's time point label, in plain terms: longitudinal time-point 1 (baseline). Blood bank volunteers in Maryland, USA served as the healthy controls. Libraries from unsorted PBMCs were made from 2 million PBMCs kept in RNAlater at -80 degrees C until RNA extraction. PBMCs were separated from peripheral blood using Ficoll-Hypaque density gradient centrifugation and then cryopreserved in liquid nitrogen.

The sequence joins TRBV12-3 or TRBV12-4 to TRBJ2-1, with the D segment identity uncertain. The source material was PBMCs. The TCR was taken from a woman between 40 and 55 years old in good health. The CDR3 in this case is CASSPSGASYNEQFF. The DNA reads TGTGCCAGCAGTCCCTCCGGAGCTTCCTACAATGAGCAGTTCTTC.